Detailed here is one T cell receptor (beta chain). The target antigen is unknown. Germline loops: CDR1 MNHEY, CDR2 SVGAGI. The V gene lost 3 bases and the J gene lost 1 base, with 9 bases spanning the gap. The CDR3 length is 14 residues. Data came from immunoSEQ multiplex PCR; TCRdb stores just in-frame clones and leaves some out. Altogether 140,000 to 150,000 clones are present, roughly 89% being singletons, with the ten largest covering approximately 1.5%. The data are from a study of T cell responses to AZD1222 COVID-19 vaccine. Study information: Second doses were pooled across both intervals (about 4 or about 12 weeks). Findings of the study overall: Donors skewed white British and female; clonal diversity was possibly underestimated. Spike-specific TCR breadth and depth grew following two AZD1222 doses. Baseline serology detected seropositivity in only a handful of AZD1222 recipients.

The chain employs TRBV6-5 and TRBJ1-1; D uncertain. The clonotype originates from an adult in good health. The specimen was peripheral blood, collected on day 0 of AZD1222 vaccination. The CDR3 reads CASSYVSPNTEAFF. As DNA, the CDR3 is TGTGCCAGCAGTTATGTCTCCCCGAACACTGAAGCTTTCTTT.